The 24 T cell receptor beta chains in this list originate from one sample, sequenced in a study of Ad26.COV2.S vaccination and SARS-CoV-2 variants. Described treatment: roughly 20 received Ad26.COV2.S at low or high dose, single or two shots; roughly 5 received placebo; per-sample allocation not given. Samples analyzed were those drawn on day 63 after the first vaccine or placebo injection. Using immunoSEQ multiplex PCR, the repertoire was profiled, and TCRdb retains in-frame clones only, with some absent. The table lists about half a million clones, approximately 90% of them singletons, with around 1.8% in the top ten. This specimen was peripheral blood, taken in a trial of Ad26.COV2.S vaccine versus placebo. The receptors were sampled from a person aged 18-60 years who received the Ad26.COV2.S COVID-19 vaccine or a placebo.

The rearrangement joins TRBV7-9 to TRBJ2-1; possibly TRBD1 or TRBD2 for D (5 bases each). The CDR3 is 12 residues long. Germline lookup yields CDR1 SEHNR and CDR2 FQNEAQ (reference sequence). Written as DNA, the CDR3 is TGTGGAGGGTCGGGGACCCACAATGAGCAGTTCTTC. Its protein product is CGGSGTHNEQFF.

Here the CDR3 reads CASSSTGSDNSPLHF. CDR3 bases: TGTGCCAGCAGCTCGACAGGGAGTGACAATTCACCCCTCCACTTT. The chain combines TRBV7-8 with TRBJ1-6, with 7 bases lining up with TRBD1. The V gene end was trimmed by 4 bases and the J gene end by 7 bases; junction bases not matched to a gene: 7. The CDR3 is 15 residues long. Germline CDR1 and CDR2: SGHVS and FQNEAQ.

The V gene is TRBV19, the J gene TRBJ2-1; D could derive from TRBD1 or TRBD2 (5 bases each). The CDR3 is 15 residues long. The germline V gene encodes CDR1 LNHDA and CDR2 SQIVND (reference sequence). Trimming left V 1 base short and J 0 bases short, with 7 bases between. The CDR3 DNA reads TGTGCCAGTAGTATAGGAGGGACCTCCTACAATGAGCAGTTCTTC. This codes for CASSIGGTSYNEQFF.

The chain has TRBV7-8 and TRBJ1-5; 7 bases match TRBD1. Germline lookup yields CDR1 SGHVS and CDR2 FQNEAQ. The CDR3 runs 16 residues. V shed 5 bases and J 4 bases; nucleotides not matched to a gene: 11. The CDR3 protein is CASSARTGAGNQPQHF. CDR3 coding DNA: TGTGCCAGCAGCGCCCGGACAGGCGCAGGGAATCAGCCCCAGCATTTT.

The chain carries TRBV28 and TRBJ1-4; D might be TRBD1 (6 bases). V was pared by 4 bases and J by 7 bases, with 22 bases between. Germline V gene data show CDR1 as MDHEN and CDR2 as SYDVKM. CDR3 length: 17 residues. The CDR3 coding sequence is TGTGCCAGCAGTTCCCCCCAAGGCGGGGGGCGAGTTGAAAAACTGTTTTTT. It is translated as CASSSPQGGGRVEKLFF.

Written as DNA, the CDR3 is TGTGCCAGCAGCCGGACCGAGGGCCTTTGGGCTTTCTTT. The encoded protein is CASSRTEGLWAFF. J is TRBJ1-1 and V is TRBV6-2 or TRBV6-3, with no clear D. Between the trimmed V and J ends, which lost 6 bases and 11 bases, there was a span of 19 bases. The CDR3 extends over 13 amino acids. CDR1 and CDR2 from the germline V gene are MNHEY and SVGEGT.

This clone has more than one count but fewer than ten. The CDR3 nucleotides are TGTGCCAGCAGCCAAGTCCCGGGGGCTAATGAAAAACTGTTTTTT. Protein: CASSQVPGANEKLFF. This sequence joins TRBV14 and TRBJ1-4, with D possibly being TRBD1 (5 bases). There are 15 residues in the CDR3. Trimming removed 1 base at V and 3 bases at J, with 9 bases between. Germline CDR1 reads SGHDN; CDR2 reads FVKESK.

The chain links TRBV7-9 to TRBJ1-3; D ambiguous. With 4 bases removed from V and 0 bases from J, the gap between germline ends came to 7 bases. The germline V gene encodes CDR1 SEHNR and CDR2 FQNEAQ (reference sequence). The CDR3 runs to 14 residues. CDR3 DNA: TGTGCCAGCAGCTCCACAGTCTCTGGAAACACCATATATTTT. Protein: CASSSTVSGNTIYF.

The CDR3 reads CASSWFGGLETQYF. For the CDR3, the DNA is TGTGCCAGCAGCTGGTTTGGGGGTTTGGAGACCCAGTACTTC. This chain joins TRBV7-3 and TRBJ2-5; D may be TRBD1 or TRBD2 (5 bases each). Per the germline V gene, CDR1 is SGHTA and CDR2 is FQGTGA. Trimming shortened V by 4 bases and J by 5 bases, and 14 bases separated the two germline ends. The CDR3 is 14 amino acids.

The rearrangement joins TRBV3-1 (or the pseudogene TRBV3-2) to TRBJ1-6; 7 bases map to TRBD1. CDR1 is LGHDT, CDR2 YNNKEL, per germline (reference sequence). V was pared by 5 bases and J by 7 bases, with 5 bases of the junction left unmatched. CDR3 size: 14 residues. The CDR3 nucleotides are TGTGCCAGCAGCGGCCGGGACAGCAATTCACCCCTCCACTTT. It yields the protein CASSGRDSNSPLHF.

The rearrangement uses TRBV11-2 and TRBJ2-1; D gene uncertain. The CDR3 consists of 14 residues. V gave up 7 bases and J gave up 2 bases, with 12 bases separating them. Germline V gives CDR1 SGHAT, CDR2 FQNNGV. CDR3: CASTFGITYNEQFF. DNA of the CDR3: TGTGCCAGCACCTTCGGAATTACCTACAATGAGCAGTTCTTC.

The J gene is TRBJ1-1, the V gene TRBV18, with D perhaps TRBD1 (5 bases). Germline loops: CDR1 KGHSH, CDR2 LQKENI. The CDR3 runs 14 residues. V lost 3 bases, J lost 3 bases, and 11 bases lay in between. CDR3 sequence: CASSPPQGDTEAFF. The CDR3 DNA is TGTGCCAGCTCACCTCCGCAGGGTGACACTGAAGCTTTCTTT.

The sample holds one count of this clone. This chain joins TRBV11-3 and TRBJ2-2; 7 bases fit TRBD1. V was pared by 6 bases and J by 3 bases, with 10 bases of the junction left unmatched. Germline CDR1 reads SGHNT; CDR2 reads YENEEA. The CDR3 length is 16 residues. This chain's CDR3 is CASSMREGADTGELFF. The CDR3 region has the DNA TGTGCCAGCAGTATGAGAGAGGGGGCGGACACCGGGGAGCTGTTTTTT.

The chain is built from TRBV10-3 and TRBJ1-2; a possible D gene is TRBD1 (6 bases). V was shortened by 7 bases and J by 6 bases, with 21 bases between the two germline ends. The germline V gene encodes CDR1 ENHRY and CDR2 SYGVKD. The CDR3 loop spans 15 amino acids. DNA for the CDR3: TGTGCCATCACTGACCACAATTACAGGGACGATGGCTACACCTTC. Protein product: CAITDHNYRDDGYTF.

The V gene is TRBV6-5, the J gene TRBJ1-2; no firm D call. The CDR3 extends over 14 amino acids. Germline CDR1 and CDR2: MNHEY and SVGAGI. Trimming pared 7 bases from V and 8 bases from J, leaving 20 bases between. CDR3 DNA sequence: TGTGCCAGCAAGCGGAATTTGGACGCCCGAGGCTACACCTTC. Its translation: CASKRNLDARGYTF.

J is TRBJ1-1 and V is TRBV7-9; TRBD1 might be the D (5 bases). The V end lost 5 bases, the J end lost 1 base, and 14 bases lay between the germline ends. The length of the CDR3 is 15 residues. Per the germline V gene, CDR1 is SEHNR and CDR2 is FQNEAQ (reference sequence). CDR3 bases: TGTGCCAGCAGCCCTCGCAGGGTGTCGAACACTGAAGCTTTCTTT. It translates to CASSPRRVSNTEAFF.

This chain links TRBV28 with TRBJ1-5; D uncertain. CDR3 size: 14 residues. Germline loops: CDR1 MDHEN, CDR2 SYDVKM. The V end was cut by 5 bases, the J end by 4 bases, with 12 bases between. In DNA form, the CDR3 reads TGTGCCAGCAGTGTCCGGGCCCTAAATCAGCCCCAGCATTTT. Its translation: CASSVRALNQPQHF.

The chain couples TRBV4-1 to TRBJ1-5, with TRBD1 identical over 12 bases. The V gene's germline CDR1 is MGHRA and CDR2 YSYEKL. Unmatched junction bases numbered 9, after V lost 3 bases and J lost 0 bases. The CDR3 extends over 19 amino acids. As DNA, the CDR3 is TGCGCCAGCAGCCATCCGCCGGGACAGGGGGCGCGTAGCAATCAGCCCCAGCATTTT. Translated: CASSHPPGQGARSNQPQHF.

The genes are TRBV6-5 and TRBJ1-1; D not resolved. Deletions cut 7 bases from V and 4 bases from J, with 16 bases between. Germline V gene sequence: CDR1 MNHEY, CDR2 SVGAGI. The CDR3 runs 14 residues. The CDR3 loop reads CASTQIPAGTEAFF. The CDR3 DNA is TGTGCCAGCACGCAGATTCCCGCTGGCACTGAAGCTTTCTTT.

CDR3 nucleotides: TGTGCCAGCAACTGGTACAATGAGCAGTTCTTC. This translates into CASNWYNEQFF. J is TRBJ2-1 and V is TRBV2; no reliable D call. CDR1 SNHLY and CDR2 FYNNEI come from the germline V gene. Trimming took off 7 bases at V and 4 bases at J, with 5 bases between the two ends. The CDR3 has 11 amino acids. Drawing the rest from reference TRBV2 and TRBJ2-1, the complete variable domain is EPEVTQTPSHQVTQMGQEVILRCVPISNHLYFYWYRQILGQKVEFLVSFYNNEISEKSEIFDDQFSVERPDGSNFTLKIRSTKLEDSAMYFCASNWYNEQFFGPGTRLTVL.

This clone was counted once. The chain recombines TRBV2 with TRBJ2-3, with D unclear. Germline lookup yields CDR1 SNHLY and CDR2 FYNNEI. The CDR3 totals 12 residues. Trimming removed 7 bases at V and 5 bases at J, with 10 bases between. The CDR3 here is CASIMSLDTQYF. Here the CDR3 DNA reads TGTGCCAGCATAATGTCCCTAGATACGCAGTATTTT.

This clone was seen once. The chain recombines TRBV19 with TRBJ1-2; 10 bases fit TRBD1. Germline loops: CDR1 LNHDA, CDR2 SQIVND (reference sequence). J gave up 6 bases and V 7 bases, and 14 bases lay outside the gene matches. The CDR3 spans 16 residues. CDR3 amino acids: CASTVYVGQGSNGYTF. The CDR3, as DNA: TGTGCCAGTACCGTATACGTGGGACAGGGGAGTAATGGCTACACCTTC.

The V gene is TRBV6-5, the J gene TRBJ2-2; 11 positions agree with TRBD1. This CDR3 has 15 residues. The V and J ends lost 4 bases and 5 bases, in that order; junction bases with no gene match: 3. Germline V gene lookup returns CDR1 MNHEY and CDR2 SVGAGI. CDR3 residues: CASSWGTGGTGELFF. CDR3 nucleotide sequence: TGTGCCAGCAGTTGGGGGACAGGGGGAACCGGGGAGCTGTTTTTT.

The CDR3 here is CASLSATSGSSYNEQFF. The CDR3 DNA reads as TGTGCCAGCCTCTCAGCGACGAGCGGGAGCTCCTACAATGAGCAGTTCTTC. The rearrangement uses TRBV7-2 and TRBJ2-1, with 8 positions matching TRBD2. The V gene's germline CDR1 is SGHTA and CDR2 FQGNSA. The CDR3 is 17 residues long. The ends lost 8 bases at V and 0 bases at J; junction bases unmatched: 12.